Shown below are 17 T cell receptor beta chains from a single sample sequenced in a study of T cells in Graves' hyperthyroidism and ophthalmopathy. Researchers took RNA transcripts and amplified the TCR beta CDR3 regions from them. The primer set for the first-round RT-PCR of the TCR CDR3 was HTBI. From the multiplex PCR reads, TCRdb called clonotypes with MiXCR, one entry per CDR3 protein. Here the sample spans some 580,000 distinct CDR3 sequences, around 15% being singletons. Material: blood. All receptors come from a middle-aged woman with Graves' ophthalmopathy.

The chain is built from TRBV20-1 and TRBJ2-1, with 11 bases matching TRBD1. The CDR3 loop spans 14 amino acids. Germline V lookup: CDR1 DFQATT, CDR2 SNEGSKA (reference sequence). V lost 8 bases, J lost 2 bases, and 5 bases stayed unmatched. The CDR3 loop is CSSPGQGAYNEQFF. Here the CDR3 DNA reads TGCAGTTCACCGGGACAGGGGGCCTACAATGAGCAGTTCTTC.

This rearrangement joins TRBV6-5 to TRBJ2-1; TRBD2 agrees at 10 bases. The CDR3 is made up of 19 amino acids. V dropped 0 bases and J dropped 0; count of bases not matched to a gene: 8. Germline lookup yields CDR1 MNHEY and CDR2 SVGAGI. CDR3 coding DNA: TGTGCCAGCAGTTACTCGCGGCTAGCGGGGGTTCTCTCCTACAATGAGCAGTTCTTC. This sequence encodes CASSYSRLAGVLSYNEQFF.

This clonotype has more than one count but fewer than ten. The chain recombines TRBV20-1 with TRBJ2-7; 7 bases agree with TRBD1. The length of the CDR3 is 16 residues. Germline assignment: CDR1 DFQATT and CDR2 SNEGSKA (reference sequence). V gave up 6 bases and J gave up 3 bases; unmatched junction bases: 17. The CDR3 region has the DNA TGCAGTGCCCCTCCCCCGGCGGCAGGGGGAAACTACGAGCAGTACTTC. Translating gives CSAPPPAAGGNYEQYF.

With regard to this clonotype: This may arise from a read error, as a much more abundant clone is one base away. V is TRBV7-3 and J is TRBJ2-1; 10 bases line up with TRBD2. This CDR3 is built from 15 residues. Germline V CDR1 and CDR2: SGHTA, FQGTGA. The CDR3 loop reads CASSLLAGVTNERFF. The CDR3 bases are TGTGCCAGCAGCCTCCTAGCGGGAGTAACTAATGAGCGGTTCTTC.

CDR3 sequence: CASTRVRSAHSPLHF. The CDR3 DNA is TGTGCCAGCACCCGGGTCCGGTCAGCCCATTCACCCCTCCACTTT. The gene calls are TRBV27 and TRBJ1-6; D is uncertain. Germline V gene lookup returns CDR1 MNHEY and CDR2 SMNVEV (reference sequence). This CDR3 has 15 amino acids. Trimming removed 7 bases at V and 8 bases at J, with 18 bases between.

This clonotype was detected many times. The V and J genes are TRBV9 and TRBJ2-7; a possible D gene is TRBD2 (5 bases). The V gene's germline CDR1 is SGDLS and CDR2 YYNGEE. The CDR3 is made up of 15 amino acids. V was clipped by 0 bases and J by 4 bases, with 14 bases between them. CDR3 region: CASSVGEGSGYEQYF. Here the CDR3 DNA reads TGTGCCAGCAGCGTAGGAGAGGGATCTGGGTACGAGCAGTACTTC.

CDR3 loop: CASSSRGLAGLREETQYF. The CDR3 DNA reads TGTGCCAGCAGCTCACGGGGACTAGCGGGATTACGCGAAGAGACCCAGTACTTC. The chain joins TRBV5-8 to TRBJ2-5; the match to TRBD2 covers 13 bases. The CDR3 is made up of 18 amino acids. CDR1 and CDR2 from the germline V gene are SGHTS and YDEGEE. The ends lost 3 bases at V and 3 bases at J; junction bases unmatched: 11.

The rearrangement uses TRBV12-3 or TRBV12-4 and TRBJ2-1; the D gene is possibly TRBD2 (7 bases). V was shortened by 5 bases and J by 5 bases, with 22 bases between the two germline ends. The CDR3 is made up of 17 amino acids. CDR3 sequence reads: CASSVQQGGGGDNEQFF. In DNA, the CDR3 is TGTGCCAGCAGTGTACAACAAGGGGGGGGGGGAGACAATGAGCAGTTCTTC.

This clonotype was observed at least ten times. The chain carries TRBV11-1 and TRBJ2-1; D unclear. The ends were cut back, 3 bases at V and 3 bases at J, with 12 bases in the middle. This CDR3 region has 15 residues. The germline CDR1 and CDR2 sequences are SGHAT and FQDESV (reference sequence). This CDR3 is CASSFLEAFYNEQFF. CDR3 coding DNA: TGTGCCAGCAGCTTTCTGGAAGCCTTCTACAATGAGCAGTTCTTC.

This clonotype was detected only a few times. The rearrangement uses TRBV20-1 and TRBJ2-3; TRBD2 agrees at 8 bases. CDR3 length: 15 amino acids. Germline CDR1 and CDR2: DFQATT and SNEGSKA (reference sequence). The V segment lost 0 bases and the J segment 0 bases; nucleotides outside the gene matches: 2. CDR3 coding DNA: TGCAGTGCTAGAGACCCTAGCGGGAGCACAGATACGCAGTATTTT. As protein: CSARDPSGSTDTQYF.

This clonotype was observed a few times. The chain combines TRBV6-2 or TRBV6-3 with TRBJ2-5, with TRBD2 matching 10 bases. CDR3 length: 14 residues. V shed 6 bases and J 4 bases; nucleotides not matched to a gene: 5. Germline V lookup: CDR1 MNHEY, CDR2 SVGEGT. The CDR3 bases are TGTGCCAGCAGACAGCGGGGGGGCGGAGAGACCCAGTACTTC. The encoded protein is CASRQRGGGETQYF.

The sample holds a few counts of this clonotype. The chain couples TRBV11-2 to TRBJ2-1; TRBD1 agrees at 7 bases. Germline V gene data show CDR1 as SGHAT and CDR2 as FQNNGV. Trimming at V came to 7 bases and at J to 9 bases, leaving 12 bases not matched to a gene. The CDR3 extends over 14 amino acids. Here the CDR3 reads CASISGTVFGEQFF. In DNA form, the CDR3 reads TGTGCCAGCATATCCGGGACAGTATTCGGTGAGCAGTTCTTC.

The genes are TRBV20-1 and TRBJ1-1; D possibly corresponds to TRBD1 (5 bases). The ends were cut back, 5 bases at V and 2 bases at J, with 6 bases in the middle. CDR1 and CDR2 from the germline V gene are DFQATT and SNEGSKA (reference sequence). The CDR3 has 11 residues. CDR3 DNA: TGCAGTGCTGACAGAAACACTGAAGCTTTCTTT. It is translated as CSADRNTEAFF.

In the case of this clonotype: One end of the junction varies from germline; a read error may be responsible. The genes are TRBV7-9 and TRBJ2-1, with D maybe TRBD1 (5 bases). Germline V lookup: CDR1 SEHNR, CDR2 FQNEAQ (reference sequence). CDR3 length: 16 amino acids. The CDR3 loop is CASRLDDRVTYNEQFF. CDR3 nucleotide sequence: TGTGCCAGCAGGTTAGATGACAGAGTAACCTACAATGAGCAGTTCTTC.

This clonotype was seen ten or more times. The J gene is TRBJ1-1, the V gene TRBV20-1; D is ambiguous. Germline V gene lookup returns CDR1 DFQATT and CDR2 SNEGSKA (reference sequence). This CDR3 has 12 residues. Trimming left V 3 bases short and J 1 base short, with 6 bases between. The DNA for the CDR3 is TGCAGTGCTAGTCCGCAGAACACTGAAGCTTTCTTT. As protein: CSASPQNTEAFF.

This clonotype has at least ten counts. The gene calls are TRBV7-9 and TRBJ2-3; TRBD2 agrees at 7 bases. V lost 3 bases, J lost 0 bases, and 3 bases stayed unmatched. Germline V gene data show CDR1 as SEHNR and CDR2 as FQNEAQ (reference sequence). This CDR3 region has 15 residues. CDR3 nucleotides: TGTGCCAGCAGCTTGCTAGCGGTTAGCACAGATACGCAGTATTTT. Its protein is CASSLLAVSTDTQYF.

This clonotype was recorded a few times. In DNA form, the CDR3 reads TGTGCCAGCAGAAAAGACAGGGGGCTAAGAGAAAAACTGTTTTTT. Its translation is CASRKDRGLREKLFF. V gene TRBV12-3 or TRBV12-4 combines with J gene TRBJ1-4, with TRBD1 matching 10 bases. This CDR3 comprises 15 residues. The trim removed 6 bases at V and 8 bases at J, leaving 9 bases unmatched.